This TCR beta chain was sequenced in a study of prognosis after radiotherapy for stage I lung cancer (dated by TCRdb to the early 2020s). At the level of the whole study: Fewer than 20 stage I NSCLC patients were enrolled in Nanjing, China, between 2018 and 2019. A total of 40 or so blood samples from 20 or so patients were sequenced, with one sample obtained before and one obtained after SBRT for each patient. SBRT was delivered in 3 to 5 fractions with a biologically effective dose of at least 100 Gy, and image-guided IMRT or VMAT was used for delivery. Ages in the cohort of 10 to 15 men and about six women ranged from roughly 53 to 84 years, with a median of 74. About 12 patients had adenocarcinoma and seven had squamous cell carcinoma as the tumor histology. Distant metastases were developed by four of the 19 patients after SBRT, at a median of around seven months, whereas no significant progression was observed in the other 15 patients. All patients were considered medically inoperable, owing to comorbidities in some 11 and refusal of surgery in seven or eight. Roughly 14 patients presented with newly diagnosed primary stage I lung tumors, and a few carried oligometastatic NSCLC following surgical resection of the primary tumor. The study profiled peripheral blood TCR beta repertoires from stage I NSCLC patients before and after stereotactic body radiotherapy and related them to distant failure. In every patient, SBRT was given without any concurrent therapy. Study-level results and caveats: No determination of tumor specificity was made for expanded TCR clones. After SBRT, the number of unique TCR clones decreased (median around 10,000 before versus several thousand after; Wilcoxon paired P=0.011). Limitations of the study included a small cohort and short follow-up, and the study findings need independent validation. Differences by metastasis status were reportedly seen in TRBV and TRBJ usage frequencies, involving two V genes at baseline and, after SBRT, 9 or 10 V genes and two J genes. Post-SBRT Shannon entropy and its change from baseline were lower in patients who developed distant metastases; baseline Shannon entropy was not associated with metastases. All reported P values were unadjusted for multiple comparisons.

The TCR beta CDR3 region was amplified from genomic DNA by two rounds of multiplex PCR. The first PCR round used primers specific to each TRBV and TRBJ gene, and the primer sequences were filed in Chinese patent CN105087789A. The second PCR round used universal primers. The Roche High Pure PCR Template Preparation Kit was used to extract genomic DNA from frozen PBMCs. An Illumina HiSeq 3000 was used to sequence the libraries paired-end with 151 bp reads. The study's processing was this. CutAdapt was used to discard raw reads that did not contain the multiplex PCR primer sequences. PEAR was used to merge high-quality paired reads into contigs. By alignment to reference sequences, MiXCR assigned TRB V, D and J gene segments to each contig. CDR3 sequences were clustered by base quality and sequence similarity to remove sequencing errors. Diversity was calculated as Shannon entropy divided by the natural log of the number of productive TCR sequences. One minus Shannon entropy divided by the natural log of the number of unique clonotypes was used as the definition of clonality. Progression-free survival cut-offs for repertoire metrics were chosen using the Youden index of ROC curves, with analyses run in R 3.5.3. TCRdb reran the public reads through fastp at Q25 and MiXCR, keeping productive beta chains. Merged by CDR3 protein, the rows form single entries marked with the most common genes and DNA. These V and J calls rely on TCRdb rather than the paper's analysis. Across this sample there are roughly 13,000 distinct CDR3 sequences, with 50% to 60% seen only once. The top ten hold approximately 30% of the sample.

A history of other malignancies or of prior chemotherapy or radiotherapy was absent in all patients, and node-negative disease was shown on CT and PET/CT in all patients. At each of the two time points, around 6 milliliters of peripheral venous blood were collected into EDTA tubes. Ficoll-Paque Plus density-gradient centrifugation was used to isolate PBMCs. Samples were stored at -80°C immediately after collection until analysis. Concerning this clonotype itself: The antigen it binds to is not known. Base-call qualities are not available, and no considerably larger clone is one nucleotide away.

The TCR was taken from a donor over 45 with non-small cell lung cancer. Sequences were derived from PBMCs, sampled before or after stereotactic body radiation therapy (not recorded which).

In nucleotide form, the sequence is TGCAGCGGACTAGTAACCGGGGAGCTGTTTTTT. It translates to CSGLVTGELFF. The chain links TRBV29-1 with TRBJ2-2, with TRBD2 tentatively as D gene (6 bases match). From a lookup of the germline V gene, CDR1 and CDR2 are SQVTM and ANQGSEA. A distance of 8 bases separates the germline ends of V and J, which lose 7 bases and 5 bases respectively. Spanning cysteine to phenylalanine, the CDR3 consists of 11 amino acids. Solely the CDR3 DNA is kept, with 33 bases framed from the first base.